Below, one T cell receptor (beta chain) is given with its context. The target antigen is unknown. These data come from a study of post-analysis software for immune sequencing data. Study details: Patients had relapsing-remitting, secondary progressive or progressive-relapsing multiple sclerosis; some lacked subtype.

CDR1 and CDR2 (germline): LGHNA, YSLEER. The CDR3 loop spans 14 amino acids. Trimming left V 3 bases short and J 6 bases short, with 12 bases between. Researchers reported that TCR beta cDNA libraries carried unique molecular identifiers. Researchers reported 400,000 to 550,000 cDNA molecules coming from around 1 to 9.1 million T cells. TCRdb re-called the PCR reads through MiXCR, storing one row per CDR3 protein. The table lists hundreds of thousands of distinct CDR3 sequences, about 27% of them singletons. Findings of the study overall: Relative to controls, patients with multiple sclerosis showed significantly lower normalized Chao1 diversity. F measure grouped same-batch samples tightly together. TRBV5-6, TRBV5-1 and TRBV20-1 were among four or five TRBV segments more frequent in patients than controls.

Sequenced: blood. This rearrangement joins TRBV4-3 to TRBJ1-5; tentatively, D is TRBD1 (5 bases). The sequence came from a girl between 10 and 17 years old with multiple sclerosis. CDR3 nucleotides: TGCGCCAGCAGCCAGGGGAGACAGATTCAGCCCCAGCATTTT. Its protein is CASSQGRQIQPQHF.